The entry below describes one T cell receptor beta chain. This sample was taken from a study of T and B cells in COVID-19 patients. Study details: Comorbidities linked to unfavorable COVID-19 outcome were present in about 90% of the 20 active-infection patients.

Each TRB amplification used about 230-550 ng of genomic DNA from blood. The V gene lost 6 bases and the J gene lost 1 base, with 9 bases spanning the gap. The CDR3 totals 14 residues. CDR1 and CDR2 from the germline V gene are MNHNS and SASEGT. BIOMED2 TRB-A/B primer pools were used in multiplex TRB PCR. Using its own MiXCR run on the multiplex PCR reads, TCRdb lists one record per CDR3 protein. The table has a few thousand distinct CDR3 sequences, roughly 27% seen once; the top ten hold about 11%. The receptor was isolated from a human donor with active COVID-19. The material sequenced was blood. The rearrangement uses TRBV6-1 and TRBJ2-2; D not certain. CDR3 amino acids: CASSGARNTGELFF. CDR3 sequence (DNA): TGTGCCAGCAGCGGAGCCAGGAACACCGGGGAGCTGTTTTTT.